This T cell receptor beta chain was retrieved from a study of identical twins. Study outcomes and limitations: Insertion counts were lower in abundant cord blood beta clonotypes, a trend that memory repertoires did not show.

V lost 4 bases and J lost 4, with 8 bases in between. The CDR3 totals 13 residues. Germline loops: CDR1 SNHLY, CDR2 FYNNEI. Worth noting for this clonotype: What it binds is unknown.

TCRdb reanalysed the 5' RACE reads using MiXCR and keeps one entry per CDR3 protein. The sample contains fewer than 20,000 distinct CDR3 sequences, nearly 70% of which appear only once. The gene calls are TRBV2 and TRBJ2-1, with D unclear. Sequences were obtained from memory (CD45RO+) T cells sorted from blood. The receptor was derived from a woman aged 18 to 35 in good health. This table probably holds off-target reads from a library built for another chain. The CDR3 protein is CASSVEAYNEQFF. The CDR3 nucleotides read TGTGCCAGCAGTGTGGAAGCTTACAATGAGCAGTTCTTC. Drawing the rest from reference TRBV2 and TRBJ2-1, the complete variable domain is EPEVTQTPSHQVTQMGQEVILRCVPISNHLYFYWYRQILGQKVEFLVSFYNNEISEKSEIFDDQFSVERPDGSNFTLKIRSTKLEDSAMYFCASSVEAYNEQFFGPGTRLTVL.